The entry below describes one T cell receptor (beta chain). Source study methods: Estimation of nucleated cell counts relied on the amplification of reference gene primers. Libraries were prepared by immunoSEQ multiplex PCR; TCRdb keeps only in-frame clonotypes and omits some of them. The DNA gave D and trimming, while V, J and clone size come from that table. The sample lists around 200,000 clones; roughly 90% were seen once. This sample is drawn from a study of blood T cell repertoires in COVID-19. Germline V gene lookup returns CDR1 SGHTA and CDR2 FQGNSA. The CDR3 has 17 amino acids. The V and J ends lost 1 base and 2 bases respectively, with 15 bases between them.

The gene calls are TRBV7-2 and TRBJ1-5, with D perhaps TRBD1 (6 bases). Specimen: peripheral blood. The receptor comes from a man in his forties with acute or convalescent COVID-19. The CDR3 DNA reads TGTGCCAGCAGCTTAGGAGCCCTAGGGGGTGGCAATCAGCCCCAGCATTTT. The encoded protein is CASSLGALGGGNQPQHF.